Presented here are 28 T cell receptor beta chains from one specimen sequenced in a study of blood T cell repertoires in COVID-19. The method was immunoSEQ multiplex PCR; TCRdb's version includes in-frame clones alone and lacks a portion of them. The sample gives around 50,000 clones, about four fifths of which show up once; over 7.5% is in the top ten. Sequencing was carried out using peripheral blood. These TCRs come from a woman of 80 years or more with acute or convalescent COVID-19.

This sequence joins TRBV5-1 and TRBJ1-2; TRBD1 matches 7 bases. Germline assignment: CDR1 SGHRS and CDR2 YFSETQ. The CDR3 is 18 amino acids. The trim removed 3 bases at V and 8 bases at J, leaving 22 bases unmatched. CDR3 sequence reads: CASSSRSRSSGQPQGYTF. CDR3 bases: TGCGCCAGCAGCTCGCGATCCCGAAGTTCGGGACAGCCACAAGGCTACACCTTC. The full variable domain, rest sourced from reference TRBV5-1 and TRBJ1-2, is KAGVTQTPRYLIKTRGQQVTLSCSPISGHRSVSWYQQTPGQGLQFLFEYFSETQRNKGNFPGRFSGRQFSNSRSEMNVSTLELGDSALYLCASSSRSRSSGQPQGYTFGSGTRLTVV.

J is TRBJ2-1 and V is TRBV14; D is unresolved. Trimming left V 0 bases short and J 10 bases short, with 10 bases between. Per the germline V gene, CDR1 is SGHDN and CDR2 is FVKESK. This CDR3 contains 13 residues. CDR3 residues: CASSQDSRGEQFF. Here the CDR3 DNA reads TGTGCCAGCAGCCAAGATTCTCGCGGAGAGCAGTTCTTC.

The chain recombines TRBV6-5 with TRBJ1-1; D might be TRBD1 (5 bases). This CDR3 has 15 amino acids. The germline gives CDR1 MNHEY, CDR2 SVGAGI. V lost 3 bases, J lost 6 bases, and 17 bases lay in between. CDR3 in DNA: TGTGCCAGCAGTTATCCGGGGCGGGGCCCCGCTGAAGCTTTCTTT. The encoded protein is CASSYPGRGPAEAFF.

Here the CDR3 DNA reads TGTGCCAGCACCCTAAAAACCGGGACAGGGCGGTTTGGGTCACCCCTCCACTTT. This gives the protein CASTLKTGTGRFGSPLHF. The V and J genes are TRBV28 and TRBJ1-6; 9 bases map to TRBD1. Losses at the gene ends were 7 bases for V and 10 bases for J; bases not matched to a gene: 20. Germline V lookup: CDR1 MDHEN, CDR2 SYDVKM. The CDR3 loop spans 18 amino acids.

A remark on this clone: The junction departs from the called germline gene at one end, perhaps through a read error. The V and J genes are TRBV7-8 and TRBJ1-4; D might be TRBD1 (6 bases). Per the germline V gene, CDR1 is SGHVS and CDR2 is FQNEAQ. The CDR3 runs to 15 residues. The CDR3 DNA sequence: TGTGCCAGCACCTTAGGGGGAGGGGGTAATGAAAAACTGTTTTTT. As protein: CASTLGGGGNEKLFF.

This rearrangement joins TRBV11-2 to TRBJ2-5; perhaps TRBD1 as D (5 bases). Trimming took 1 base from V and 4 from J, leaving 16 bases between them. This CDR3 region has 16 residues. Germline V lookup: CDR1 SGHAT, CDR2 FQNNGV. CDR3 loop: CASSLGVGQGSETQYF. The CDR3 bases are TGTGCCAGCAGCTTAGGGGTGGGGCAGGGCTCAGAGACCCAGTACTTC.

This rearrangement joins TRBV28 to TRBJ2-7, with 11 bases fitting TRBD2. Germline V gene lookup returns CDR1 MDHEN and CDR2 SYDVKM. The CDR3 is made up of 16 amino acids. After removal of 3 bases from V and 2 bases from J, the junction contained 6 bases not matched to a gene. In DNA, the CDR3 is TGTGCCAGCAGTTTCGAGACTAGCGGGGAACCCTACGAGCAGTACTTC. Its protein product is CASSFETSGEPYEQYF. The whole variable domain, remainder taken from reference TRBV28 and TRBJ2-7, is DVKVTQSSRYLVKRTGEKVFLECVQDMDHENMFWYRQDPGLGLRLIYFSYDVKMKEKGDIPEGYSVSREKKERFSLILESASTNQTSMYLCASSFETSGEPYEQYFGPGTRLTVT.

This rearrangement joins TRBV19 to TRBJ2-7, with 9 bases lining up with TRBD1. This CDR3 has 14 residues. Per germline, CDR1 LNHDA and CDR2 SQIVND (reference sequence). The J segment lost 6 bases and the V segment lost 3 bases, leaving 6 bases of the junction unmatched. The CDR3 bases are TGTGCCAGTAGTATCCCCGGGACAGGGCGCGAGCAGTACTTC. Residues: CASSIPGTGREQYF.

This chain uses TRBV21-1 with TRBJ2-7; the table gives TRBD1 as D, unverified against the DNA. TRBV21-1 is annotated as a pseudogene. CDR3 length: 15 residues. The CDR3 loop is CASSTTGPTSYEQYF. CDR3 bases: TGTGCCAGCAGCACGACAGGGCCTACCTCCTACGAGCAGTACTTC.

V and J are TRBV5-1 and TRBJ1-2; D is perhaps TRBD1 (6 bases). The CDR3 consists of 16 residues. The V and J ends lost 0 bases and 4 bases respectively, with 16 bases between them. Germline loops: CDR1 SGHRS, CDR2 YFSETQ. DNA of the CDR3: TGCGCCAGCAGCTTGGAAGGGACACTTGCCTTCTATGGCTACACCTTC. It specifies CASSLEGTLAFYGYTF.

The CDR3 DNA follows: TGTGCCAGCAGCGCGACCCAACTAGGCGGGGGGCCTCTTGGGCAGTACTTC. Translation: CASSATQLGGGPLGQYF. The J gene is TRBJ2-7, the V gene TRBV3-1 (or the pseudogene TRBV3-2); 8 bases match TRBD2. V lost 5 bases, J lost 9 bases, and 21 bases stayed unmatched. The CDR3 has 17 residues. From germline, CDR1 is LGHDT and CDR2 YNNKEL (reference sequence).

This clone occurred a few times. J is TRBJ1-6 and V is TRBV2; D remains ambiguous. The CDR3 length is 13 residues. Trimming stripped 4 bases from V and 10 bases from J, with 11 bases between. CDR1 and CDR2 (germline): SNHLY, FYNNEI. The CDR3 DNA reads as TGTGCCAGCAGTGGACAATTAGGCTCACCCCTCCACTTT. This sequence encodes CASSGQLGSPLHF.

V is TRBV18 and J is TRBJ2-3; a weak D match, TRBD1 (6 bases). Per the germline V gene, CDR1 is KGHSH and CDR2 is LQKENI. V gave up 2 bases and J gave up 0 bases, with 9 bases separating them. The CDR3 spans 15 residues. CDR3 in amino acids: CASSPGQSSTDTQYF. Here the CDR3 DNA reads TGTGCCAGCTCACCAGGACAGAGCAGCACAGATACGCAGTATTTT.

This rearrangement joins TRBV18 to TRBJ1-2; 8 bases line up with TRBD1. The germline V gene encodes CDR1 KGHSH and CDR2 LQKENI. The J segment lost 4 bases and the V segment lost 6 bases, leaving 7 bases of the junction unmatched. This CDR3 has 14 amino acids. CDR3 nucleotide sequence: TGTGCCAGCTCCACGGGACAGGTCGGCTATGGCTACACCTTC. Residues: CASSTGQVGYGYTF. Full variable domain (remainder filled in from reference TRBV18 and TRBJ1-2): NAGVMQNPRHLVRRRGQEARLRCSPMKGHSHVYWYRQLPEEGLKFMVYLQKENIIDESGMPKERFSAEFPKEGPSILRIQQVVRGDSAAYFCASSTGQVGYGYTFGSGTRLTVV.

The chain has TRBV4-2 and TRBJ1-5; TRBD1 matches 9 bases. Germline V CDR1 and CDR2: LGHNA, YNFKEQ. J lost 0 bases, V lost 4 bases, and 19 bases had no gene match. The CDR3 is 21 amino acids. CDR3 sequence: CASSPTLLGTGSRRSNQPQHF. For the CDR3, the DNA is TGTGCCAGCAGCCCGACCCTTCTTGGGACAGGGTCTCGGCGTAGCAATCAGCCCCAGCATTTT.

This chain joins TRBV6-2 or TRBV6-3 and TRBJ2-3; tentatively, D is TRBD2 (5 bases). The CDR3 runs 19 residues. V lost 0 bases and J 3 bases, leaving 22 bases between the germline ends. Germline CDR1 is MNHEY and CDR2 is SVGEGT. As DNA, the CDR3 is TGTGCCAGCAGTTACTCGCGAGGACTTATAGTCTCGTCGACAGATACGCAGTATTTT. Its protein product is CASSYSRGLIVSSTDTQYF.

The chain employs TRBV5-6 and TRBJ1-5; unclear D gene. The germline V gene has CDR1 SGHDT and CDR2 YYEEEE. V was cut by 3 bases and J by 6 bases, with 7 bases left in between. This CDR3 is built from 12 residues. CDR3: CASSSRRQPQHF. CDR3 DNA: TGTGCCAGCAGCTCTCGTCGTCAGCCCCAGCATTTT.

V and J are TRBV2 and TRBJ1-5; the match to TRBD1 covers 7 bases. Germline assignment: CDR1 SNHLY and CDR2 FYNNEI. J lost 1 base, V lost 6 bases, and 6 bases had no gene match. The CDR3 loop spans 15 amino acids. As DNA, the CDR3 is TGTGCCAGCAGGTCAGGGGGGAGCAGCAATCAGCCCCAGCATTTT. Translation: CASRSGGSSNQPQHF. Variable domain in full (rest from reference TRBV2 and TRBJ1-5): EPEVTQTPSHQVTQMGQEVILRCVPISNHLYFYWYRQILGQKVEFLVSFYNNEISEKSEIFDDQFSVERPDGSNFTLKIRSTKLEDSAMYFCASRSGGSSNQPQHFGDGTRLSIL.

The gene calls are TRBV5-8 and TRBJ1-1; TRBD1 matches 7 bases. The germline V gene encodes CDR1 SGHTS and CDR2 YDEGEE. The CDR3 extends over 17 amino acids. J lost 1 base, V lost 4 bases, and 13 bases had no gene match. CDR3 in DNA: TGTGCCAGCAGCGAGGATAACAGGGGACGACAGAACACTGAAGCTTTCTTT. It yields the protein CASSEDNRGRQNTEAFF. The whole variable domain, remainder taken from reference TRBV5-8 and TRBJ1-1, is EAGVTQSPTHLIKTRGQQATLRCSPISGHTSVYWYQQALGLGLQFLLWYDEGEERNRGNFPPRFSGRQFPNYSSELNVNALELEDSALYLCASSEDNRGRQNTEAFFGQGTRLTVV.

The chain is built from TRBV9 and TRBJ2-7; TRBD2 matches at 10 bases. Germline-derived CDR1 and CDR2 are SGDLS and YYNGEE. The CDR3 is made up of 17 amino acids. The J segment lost 5 bases and the V segment lost 0 bases, leaving 11 bases of the junction unmatched. CDR3 sequence reads: CASSVAPEREGWDEQYF. The DNA of the CDR3 is TGTGCCAGCAGCGTAGCTCCAGAGCGGGAGGGCTGGGACGAGCAGTACTTC.

In its sample, this clone was seen once. This rearrangement joins TRBV7-9 to TRBJ2-7, with TRBD2 as a possible D gene (5 bases). V gave up 3 bases and J gave up 6 bases, with 15 bases separating them. CDR1 is SEHNR and CDR2 is FQNEAQ in the germline V gene (reference sequence). This CDR3 comprises 14 residues. The CDR3: CASSFGYSGAEQYF. The CDR3 nucleotides are TGTGCCAGCAGCTTTGGATACAGCGGAGCCGAGCAGTACTTC.

The V call is TRBV9, the J call TRBJ1-3, with 7 bases matching TRBD1. Per the germline V gene, CDR1 is SGDLS and CDR2 is YYNGEE. The V segment lost 3 bases and the J segment 4 bases; nucleotides outside the gene matches: 7. CDR3 length equals 15 residues. CDR3 coding DNA: TGTGCCAGCAGCGATTACAGGGGTGACGGAAACACCATATATTTT. This gives the protein CASSDYRGDGNTIYF.

The chain has TRBV19 and TRBJ1-5; D not resolved. Germline values: CDR1 LNHDA, CDR2 SQIVND (reference sequence). The CDR3 runs to 12 residues. V lost 6 bases, J lost 15 bases, and 18 bases lay in between. In DNA form, the CDR3 reads TGTGCCAGTAGCCCGGCGGTCGGCGGCGGGCATTTT. Translated, it gives CASSPAVGGGHF.

V is TRBV2 and J is TRBJ1-4, with D perhaps matching TRBD1 (6 bases). Trimming took 5 bases from V and 0 from J, leaving 10 bases between them. CDR1 and CDR2 (germline): SNHLY, FYNNEI. The CDR3 consists of 15 residues. DNA of the CDR3: TGTGCCAGCAGTCCTCGGACAGCAACTAATGAAAAACTGTTTTTT. Its translation: CASSPRTATNEKLFF.

The rearrangement links TRBV11-2 to TRBJ2-1; 9 positions match TRBD2. CDR1 and CDR2 (germline): SGHAT, FQNNGV. This CDR3 has 16 amino acids. Trimming removed 1 base from V and 10 bases from J; junction bases left unmatched: 11. The CDR3 DNA follows: TGTGCCAGCAGCTTAGGGGGACTAGCAGGGACCGAGGAGCAGTTCTTC. Amino acids: CASSLGGLAGTEEQFF.

V and J are TRBV5-1 and TRBJ2-3, with TRBD2 matching 7 bases. In germline, CDR1 is SGHRS, CDR2 YFSETQ. CDR3 length equals 16 residues. V trimming: 4 bases; J trimming: 6 bases; junction bases outside the gene matches: 14. CDR3 amino acids: CASSPGGPEPGDTQYF. CDR3 bases: TGCGCCAGCAGCCCGGGGGGACCCGAGCCTGGGGATACGCAGTATTTT.

The CDR3 DNA reads TGTGCCAGCTCACCGACGGGACAGGGGTATATTCCACAGCCCCAGCATTTT. Translated: CASSPTGQGYIPQPQHF. V is TRBV18 and J is TRBJ1-5, with TRBD1 identical over 10 bases. There are 17 residues in the CDR3. Germline CDR1 reads KGHSH; CDR2 reads LQKENI. V gave up 3 bases and J gave up 7 bases; unmatched junction bases: 12.

This clone was counted only a few times. The chain uses TRBV28 and TRBJ1-3; D perhaps matches TRBD1 (5 bases). V was shortened by 10 bases and J by 0 bases, with 16 bases between the two germline ends. Germline CDR1 MDHEN, CDR2 SYDVKM. The CDR3 covers 15 residues. The CDR3 region is CATGPQGRSGNTIYF. CDR3 coding DNA: TGTGCCACAGGCCCTCAGGGTCGCTCTGGAAACACCATATATTTT.